A selection of T cell receptor beta chains follows, all from one sample in a study of regulatory T cells in long-lasting Graves disease. In TCRdb, the multiplex PCR reads were re-called with MiXCR into one record per CDR3 protein. In the table there are roughly 300,000 distinct CDR3 sequences, less than 20% of which are singletons. The material was peripheral blood mononuclear cells (PBMCs), obtained when the disease was refractory, from a patient treated with antithyroid drugs. The receptors derive from a female donor with Graves disease. The CDR3 runs from the conserved cysteine through the conserved F or W. D genes are given only for firm matches. Expanded clones are given a class, and other clones once, few, many or no size at all.

CDR3	DNA	J	V	D	size
CASSPGTIRETQYF	TGTGCCAGCAGCCCCGGGACTATCAGAGAGACCCAGTACTTC	TRBJ2-5	TRBV11-2	TRBD2	.
CASSLGGGTTREPQHF	TGTGCCAGCAGCCTCGGCGGGGGGACGACTAGGGAGCCCCAGCATTTT	TRBJ1-5	TRBV7-9	.	few
CASLAGVGDTQYF	TGTGCCAGCTTGGCGGGAGTAGGTGATACGCAGTATTTT	TRBJ2-3	TRBV2	TRBD2	few
CAIGKRENTGELFF	TGTGCCATCGGTAAACGGGAAAACACCGGGGAGCTGTTTTTT	TRBJ2-2	TRBV10-3	.	many
CATGDAGTEAFF	TGTGCCACGGGGGACGCCGGCACTGAAGCTTTCTTT	TRBJ1-1	TRBV10-3	.	few
CASGYDYDVINSPLHF	TGTGCCAGCGGGTATGATTATGACGTAATAAATTCACCCCTCCACTTT	TRBJ1-6	TRBV12-3/TRBV12-4	.	many
CASSPRFGGANTGELFF	TGTGCCAGCAGCCCGCGGTTTGGGGGAGCGAACACCGGGGAGCTGTTTTTT	TRBJ2-2	TRBV5-6	.	once
CASTVGGGGPSYNEQFF	TGTGCCAGCACCGTTGGGGGGGGGGGCCCCTCCTACAATGAGCAGTTCTTC	TRBJ2-1	TRBV28	.	.
CASSLQGWGSSYEQYF	TGTGCCAGCTCCCTCCAAGGGTGGGGGAGCTCCTACGAGCAGTACTTC	TRBJ2-7	TRBV2	.	few
CASSDPRQTLTDTQYF	TGTGCCAGCAGTGACCCCAGACAGACCCTCACAGATACGCAGTATTTT	TRBJ2-3	TRBV12-3/TRBV12-4	.	once
CASSFAEHQPQHF	TGTGCCAGCAGCTTTGCGGAGCATCAGCCCCAGCATTTT	TRBJ1-5	TRBV11-2	.	many
CASGGQGDLNQPQHF	TGTGCCAGTGGGGGACAGGGGGATCTCAATCAGCCCCAGCATTTT	TRBJ1-5	TRBV19	TRBD1	.
CASSEDWVTEAFF	TGTGCCAGCAGTGAAGATTGGGTCACTGAAGCTTTCTTT	TRBJ1-1	TRBV25-1	.	once
CASSQTGLAGGRHF	TGTGCCAGCAGCCAGACGGGACTAGCGGGGGGAAGGCACTTC	TRBJ2-7	TRBV3-1	TRBD2	many
CASSLEQYYGYTF	TGTGCCAGCAGCTTGGAACAGTACTATGGCTACACCTTC	TRBJ1-2	TRBV5-6	.	few
CASSMKGAGELFF	TGTGCCAGCAGCATGAAGGGGGCCGGGGAGCTGTTTTTT	TRBJ2-2	TRBV11-2	.	many
CASSQGRGGGNTEAFF	TGCGCCAGCAGCCAAGGAAGAGGCGGGGGGAACACTGAAGCTTTCTTT	TRBJ1-1	TRBV4-3	.	few
CSAREELRGTISSYEQYF	TGCAGTGCTAGAGAGGAGTTGAGAGGGACTATAAGCTCCTACGAGCAGTACTTC	TRBJ2-7	TRBV20-1	TRBD2	many
CASTGLGDTEAFF	TGTGCCAGTACAGGGTTGGGGGACACTGAAGCTTTCTTT	TRBJ1-1	TRBV6-1	.	.
CASSEWEDYGYTF	TGTGCCAGCAGCGAGTGGGAGGACTATGGCTACACCTTC	TRBJ1-2	TRBV5-6	.	.
CASSSTDVEKLFF	TGTGCCAGCTCATCTACGGACGTCGAAAAACTGTTTTTT	TRBJ1-4	TRBV18	.	.
CASSLNAGDEQFF	TGTGCCAGCAGCTTAAATGCGGGGGATGAGCAGTTCTTC	TRBJ2-1	TRBV7-2	TRBD2	.
CASSFAQQETQYF	TGTGCCAGCAGCTTCGCCCAGCAAGAGACCCAGTACTTC	TRBJ2-5	TRBV5-8	.	many
CSVARGLLTSYNEQFF	TGCAGCGTTGCGAGGGGGCTACTGACTTCGTACAATGAGCAGTTCTTC	TRBJ2-1	TRBV29-1	TRBD1	.
CASSQGQFSGNTIYF	TGTGCCAGCAGTCAAGGACAGTTCTCTGGAAACACCATATATTTT	TRBJ1-3	TRBV12-3/TRBV12-4	.	many
CASRNPGTANEKLFF	TGTGCCAGCAGAAACCCCGGGACAGCTAATGAAAAACTGTTTTTT	TRBJ1-4	TRBV6-1	TRBD1	once
CAISEPPGKLFF	TGTGCCATCAGTGAGCCCCCGGGAAAACTGTTTTTT	TRBJ1-4	TRBV10-3	.	few
CASSQEEGRGETQYF	TGTGCCAGCAGCCAAGAGGAGGGGAGGGGGGAGACCCAGTACTTC	TRBJ2-5	TRBV4-2	.	.
CASSWGGAYNTEAFF	TGTGCCAGCAGCTGGGGGGGCGCATACAACACTGAAGCTTTCTTT	TRBJ1-1	TRBV11-2	.	many
CASTDRGTNYGYTF	TGTGCCAGCACGGACAGGGGTACTAACTATGGCTACACCTTC	TRBJ1-2	TRBV3-1	TRBD1	many
CASSFTTGGETEAFF	TGTGCCAGCAGCTTTACTACAGGGGGAGAAACTGAAGCTTTCTTT	TRBJ1-1	TRBV11-2	TRBD1	many
CASSLGSGRTTGELFF	TGTGCCAGCAGCTTAGGCAGCGGGAGGACCACCGGGGAGCTGTTTTTT	TRBJ2-2	TRBV7-9	TRBD2	many
CASSPQRDTGELFF	TGTGCCAGCTCACCACAGAGGGATACCGGGGAGCTGTTTTTT	TRBJ2-2	TRBV18	.	.
CASSSPRGNYGYTF	TGCGCCAGCAGTTCCCCAAGGGGGAACTATGGCTACACCTTC	TRBJ1-2	TRBV5-1	.	.
CASSIAAGGVLETQYF	TGTGCCAGTAGTATAGCGGCGGGAGGGGTGTTGGAGACCCAGTACTTC	TRBJ2-5	TRBV19	TRBD2	.
CASSASKDQPQHF	TGTGCCAGCAGCGCCTCGAAAGATCAGCCCCAGCATTTT	TRBJ1-5	TRBV11-3	.	.
CSARDGKLAGSYNEQFF	TGCAGTGCTAGAGATGGGAAACTAGCGGGATCCTACAATGAGCAGTTCTTC	TRBJ2-1	TRBV20-1	TRBD2	.
CASSPGQSPYNSPLHF	TGCGCCAGCAGCCCCGGACAGAGCCCCTATAATTCACCCCTCCACTTT	TRBJ1-6	TRBV5-1	.	.
CASSLERGGGSAGELFF	TGTGCCAGCAGTTTAGAGCGGGGGGGCGGGAGCGCCGGGGAGCTGTTTTTT	TRBJ2-2	TRBV27	TRBD2	.
CASRIHRNYEQYF	TGTGCCAGTAGGATACACAGAAACTACGAGCAGTACTTC	TRBJ2-7	TRBV19	.	.
CASSLPGPSYGYTF	TGCGCCAGCAGCTTACCCGGGCCCTCCTATGGCTACACCTTC	TRBJ1-2	TRBV5-1	.	many
CASSFARSYEQYF	TGTGCCAGCAGTTTTGCCCGGAGCTACGAGCAGTACTTC	TRBJ2-7	TRBV27	.	.